This TCR beta chain was sequenced for a study of technical replicates of blood from a handful of donors. Assay used: immunoSEQ multiplex PCR; TCRdb lists only in-frame clones, some missing. Here the sample spans about 70,000 clones, around 97% being singletons. Specimen: T cells isolated from PBMCs. The sequence came from a human donor in good health.

The CDR3 bases are TGTGCCAGCAGCCTCGGTCTCTGGGAGCTGTTTTTT. Amino acids: CASSLGLWELFF. The rearrangement joins TRBV6-1 to TRBJ2-2; D not certain. From germline, CDR1 is MNHNS and CDR2 SASEGT. V was trimmed by 6 bases and J by 9 bases, leaving 11 bases between them. The CDR3 runs to 12 residues.